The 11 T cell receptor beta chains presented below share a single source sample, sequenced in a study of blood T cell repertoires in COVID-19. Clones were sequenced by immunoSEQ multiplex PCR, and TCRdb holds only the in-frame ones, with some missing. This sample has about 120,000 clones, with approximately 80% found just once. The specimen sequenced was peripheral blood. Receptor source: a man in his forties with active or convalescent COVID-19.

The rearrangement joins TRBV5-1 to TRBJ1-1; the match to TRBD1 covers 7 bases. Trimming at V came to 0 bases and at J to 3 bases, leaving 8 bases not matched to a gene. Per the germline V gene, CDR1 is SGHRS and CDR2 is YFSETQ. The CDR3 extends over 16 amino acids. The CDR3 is CASSLALTGRYTEAFF. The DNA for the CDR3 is TGCGCCAGCAGCTTGGCCTTGACAGGGAGGTACACTGAAGCTTTCTTT. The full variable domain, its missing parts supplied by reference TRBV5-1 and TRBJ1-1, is KAGVTQTPRYLIKTRGQQVTLSCSPISGHRSVSWYQQTPGQGLQFLFEYFSETQRNKGNFPGRFSGRQFSNSRSEMNVSTLELGDSALYLCASSLALTGRYTEAFFGQGTRLTVV.

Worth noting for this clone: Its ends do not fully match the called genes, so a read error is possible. The CDR3 protein is CASRQEGLGQDNQPQHF. DNA for the CDR3: TGTGCCAGCAGGCAAGAGGGTCTGGGACAGGACAATCAGCCCCAGCATTTT. The rearrangement links TRBV4-2 to TRBJ1-5; 8 positions match TRBD1. This CDR3 has 17 residues. In germline, CDR1 is LGHNA, CDR2 YNFKEQ.

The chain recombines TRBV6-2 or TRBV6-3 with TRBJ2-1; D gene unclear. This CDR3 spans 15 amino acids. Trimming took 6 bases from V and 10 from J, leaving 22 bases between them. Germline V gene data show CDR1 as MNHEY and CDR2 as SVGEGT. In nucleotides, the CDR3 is TGTGCCAGCAGCCTCACTTCCCCACCCAGGTTGGAGCAGTTCTTC. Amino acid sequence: CASSLTSPPRLEQFF.

The CDR3 spells CAWSRGGTEAFF. The CDR3 DNA reads TGTGCCTGGAGTCGGGGAGGGACTGAAGCTTTCTTT. This chain joins TRBV30 and TRBJ1-1, with no clear D. CDR3 length equals 12 residues. V lost 2 bases and J lost 5, with 9 bases in between. CDR1 is GTSNPN and CDR2 is SVGIG in the germline V gene (reference sequence).

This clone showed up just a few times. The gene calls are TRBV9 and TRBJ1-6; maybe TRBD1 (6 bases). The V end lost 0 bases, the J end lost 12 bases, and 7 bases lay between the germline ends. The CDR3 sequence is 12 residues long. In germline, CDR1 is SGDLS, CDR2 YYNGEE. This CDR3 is CASSVVGGPLHF. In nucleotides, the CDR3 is TGTGCCAGCAGCGTAGTAGGGGGACCCCTCCACTTT.

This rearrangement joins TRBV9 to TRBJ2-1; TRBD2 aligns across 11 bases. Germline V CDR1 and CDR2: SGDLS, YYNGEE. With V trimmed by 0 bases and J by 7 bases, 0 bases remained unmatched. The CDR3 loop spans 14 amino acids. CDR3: CASSVGTSGNEQFF. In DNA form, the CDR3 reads TGTGCCAGCAGCGTAGGGACTAGCGGGAATGAGCAGTTCTTC.

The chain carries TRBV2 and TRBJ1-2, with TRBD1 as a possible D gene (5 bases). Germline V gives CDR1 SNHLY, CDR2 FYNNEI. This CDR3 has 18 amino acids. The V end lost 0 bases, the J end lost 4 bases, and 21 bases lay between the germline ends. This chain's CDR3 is CASSEAREQLKMLYGYTF. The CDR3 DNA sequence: TGTGCCAGCAGTGAAGCCAGGGAACAGCTAAAAATGCTCTATGGCTACACCTTC.

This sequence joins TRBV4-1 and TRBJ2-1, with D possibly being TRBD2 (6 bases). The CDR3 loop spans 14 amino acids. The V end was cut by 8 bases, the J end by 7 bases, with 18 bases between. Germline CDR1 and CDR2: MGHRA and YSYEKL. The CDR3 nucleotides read TGCGCCAGCGGGATAATCGGGAGTAGGAATGAGCAGTTCTTC. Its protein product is CASGIIGSRNEQFF.

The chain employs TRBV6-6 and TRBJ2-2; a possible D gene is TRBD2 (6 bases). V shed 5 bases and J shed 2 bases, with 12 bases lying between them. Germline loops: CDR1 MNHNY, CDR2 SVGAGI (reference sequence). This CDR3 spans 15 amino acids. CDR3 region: CASSPPGLNTGELFF. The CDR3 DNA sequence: TGTGCCAGCAGTCCCCCGGGACTTAACACCGGGGAGCTGTTTTTT.

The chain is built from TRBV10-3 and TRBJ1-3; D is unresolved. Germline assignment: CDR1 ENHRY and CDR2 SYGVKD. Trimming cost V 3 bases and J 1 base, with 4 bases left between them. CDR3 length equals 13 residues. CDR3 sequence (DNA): TGTGCCATCAGTGAACAGTCTGGAAACACCATATATTTT. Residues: CAISEQSGNTIYF.

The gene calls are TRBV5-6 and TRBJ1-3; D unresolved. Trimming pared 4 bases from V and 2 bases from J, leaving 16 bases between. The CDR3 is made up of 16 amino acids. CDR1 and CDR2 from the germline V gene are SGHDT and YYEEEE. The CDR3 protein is CASSRDMAGTGNTIYF. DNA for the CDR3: TGTGCCAGCAGCCGTGACATGGCCGGGACTGGAAACACCATATATTTT.